This T cell receptor (beta chain) was observed in a study of multiple sclerosis patients with progressive multifocal leukoencephalopathy. Study findings and constraints: No common TRBV or TRBJ usage or pairing appeared at PML. Most PML patients had lower entropy, suggesting less diverse TRB repertoires.

Time point noted: before natalizumab initiation. Using immunoSEQ multiplex PCR, the repertoire was profiled, and TCRdb retains in-frame clones only, with some absent. This table holds fewer than 35,000 clones, 80% to 95% found once. To note about this clone: The antigen is not known.

Trimming removed 0 bases at V and 4 bases at J, with 9 bases between. The V gene's germline CDR1 is SGHNT and CDR2 YENEEA. The CDR3 is made up of 15 amino acids. The receptor's source is a man aged 25 to 45 with multiple sclerosis. Sequencing used PBMCs. V and J are TRBV11-3 and TRBJ2-2; possible D gene TRBD2, 6 bases. CDR3 bases: TGTGCCAGCAGCTTAGAGCGGGGAGGCACCGGGGAGCTGTTTTTT. It encodes CASSLERGGTGELFF.